This TCR beta chain was sequenced during a study of cytomegalovirus exposure and HLA in healthy donors. Primers: 60 Vbeta forward and 13 Jbeta reverse. Some clones are missing from TCRdb's copy, which holds only in-frame ones; the method was immunoSEQ multiplex PCR. The repertoire includes more than 70,000 clones, about 67% of them detected once, and about 7.6% sits in the top ten. This clone was seen a few times. This clonotype was sampled from a man aged 35-49 years in good health and CMV-seropositive. Sequencing used PBMCs.

The CDR3 loop reads CASSYPGGGNEQYF. The CDR3, as DNA: TGTGCCAGCAGTTACCCGGGAGGGGGGAACGAGCAGTACTTC. The V gene is TRBV6-5, the J gene TRBJ2-7, with 8 bases fitting TRBD2. This CDR3 is built from 14 residues. Germline CDR1 and CDR2: MNHEY and SVGAGI. The ends lost 2 bases at V and 5 bases at J; junction bases unmatched: 5.